Presented here are 4 T cell receptor beta chains from one specimen sequenced in a study of regulatory T cells in long-lasting Graves disease listed by TCRdb under 2021. Per the publication, the time point label means: newly diagnosed GD, antithyroid drugs for less than 3 months. For both TCR sequencing and RNA sequencing, RNA was extracted from PBMCs using TRIzol. The library was made by multiplex PCR. The run used an Illumina HiSeq 4000. iRepertoire HTBI primers and Arm-PCR amplification of CDR3 regions were used to construct TCR beta libraries. Using fastp at Q25 and MiXCR, TCRdb reprocessed the public reads and kept productive beta chains. Here each entry gathers all rows of one CDR3 protein and keeps the most common genes and DNA. The sample yields about 540,000 distinct CDR3 sequences; around an eighth were counted once. The top ten constitute 8% to 10% of the sample. This same sample was also part of a study on T cells in Graves' hyperthyroidism and ophthalmopathy.

Material: peripheral blood mononuclear cells (PBMCs), obtained at new diagnosis, from a patient treated with antithyroid drugs. These receptor sequences come from a man aged 25 to 45 with Graves disease. Donor details come from another sample of the same person, matched by shared clones.

This clonotype came up many times. V is TRBV18 and J is TRBJ2-5; 9 bases agree with TRBD2. The CDR3 is 17 residues long. The germline V gene encodes CDR1 KGHSH and CDR2 LQKENI. V was clipped by 6 bases and J by 1 base; unmatched bases: 12. The CDR3 spells CASSPSVLAGFQETQYF. CDR3 bases: TGTGCCAGCTCCCCAAGCGTACTAGCGGGCTTCCAAGAGACCCAGTACTTC.

The chain carries TRBV4-1 and TRBJ2-2; D remains unclear. The CDR3 has 15 residues. V was shortened by 5 bases and J by 3 bases, with 13 bases between the two germline ends. Looked up from germline, CDR1 is MGHRA and CDR2 is YSYEKL. CDR3 DNA: TGCGCCAGCAGCGGTTTACCGGTTTACACCGGGGAGCTGTTTTTT. The encoded protein is CASSGLPVYTGELFF.

V is TRBV9 and J is TRBJ2-3; 8 bases match TRBD2. V lost 0 bases, J lost 3 bases, and 9 bases stayed unmatched. The germline V gene has CDR1 SGDLS and CDR2 YYNGEE. The CDR3 extends over 17 amino acids. Here the CDR3 DNA reads TGTGCCAGCAGCGTAGCTGCAGGCGGGAGGCTAACAGATACGCAGTATTTT. Amino acids: CASSVAAGGRLTDTQYF.

This clonotype was seen more than once but under ten times. The rearrangement links TRBV5-1 to TRBJ2-2; 10 nucleotides agree with TRBD2. Germline trimming cut 7 bases from V and 0 bases from J; bases unmatched to any gene: 9. Germline loops: CDR1 SGHRS, CDR2 YFSETQ. The CDR3 has 17 residues. The CDR3 nucleotides are TGCGCCAGCTCCGGACTAGCGGTATCCGCGAACACCGGGGAGCTGTTTTTT. Residues: CASSGLAVSANTGELFF.